The sequence of this T cell receptor beta chain was determined in a study of CD8 T cells in ankylosing spondylitis. MiXCR, run by TCRdb on the 5' RACE reads, gives a single entry per CDR3 protein. The sample shows hundreds of thousands of distinct CDR3 sequences, roughly 13% of them seen only once. Between the trimmed V and J ends, which lost 2 bases and 3 bases, there was a span of 4 bases. The length of the CDR3 is 13 residues. Germline values: CDR1 KGHSH, CDR2 LQKENI. Findings and caveats of the study: Disease-linked clones were reportedly significantly enriched in matched ankylosing spondylitis synovial fluid. Previous work reported some of these motif variants in the synovial fluid and blood of reactive arthritis. One TCR beta motif, made up of roughly 8 highly homologous variants, appeared characteristic of ankylosing spondylitis blood.

This clonotype has a handful of counts. Its specificity is unknown. Input material: blood, either unsorted or a sorted T cell fraction (not recorded which). The clonotype was recovered from a male donor with ankylosing spondylitis. J is TRBJ2-2 and V is TRBV18, with D hard to call. CDR3 protein: CASSPRDTGELFF. CDR3 nucleotide sequence: TGTGCCAGCTCACCAAGGGACACCGGGGAGCTGTTTTTT.